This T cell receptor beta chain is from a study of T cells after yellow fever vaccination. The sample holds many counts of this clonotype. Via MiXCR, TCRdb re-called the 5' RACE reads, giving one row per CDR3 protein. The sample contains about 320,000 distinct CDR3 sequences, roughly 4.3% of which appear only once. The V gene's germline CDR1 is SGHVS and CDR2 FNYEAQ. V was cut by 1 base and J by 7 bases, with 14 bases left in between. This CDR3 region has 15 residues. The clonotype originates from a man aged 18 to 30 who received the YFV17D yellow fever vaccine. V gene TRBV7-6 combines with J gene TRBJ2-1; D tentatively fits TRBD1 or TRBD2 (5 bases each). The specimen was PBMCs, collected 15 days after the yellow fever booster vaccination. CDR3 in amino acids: CASSLDTFEGNEQFF. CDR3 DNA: TGTGCCAGCAGCTTAGACACATTCGAGGGGAATGAGCAGTTCTTC.